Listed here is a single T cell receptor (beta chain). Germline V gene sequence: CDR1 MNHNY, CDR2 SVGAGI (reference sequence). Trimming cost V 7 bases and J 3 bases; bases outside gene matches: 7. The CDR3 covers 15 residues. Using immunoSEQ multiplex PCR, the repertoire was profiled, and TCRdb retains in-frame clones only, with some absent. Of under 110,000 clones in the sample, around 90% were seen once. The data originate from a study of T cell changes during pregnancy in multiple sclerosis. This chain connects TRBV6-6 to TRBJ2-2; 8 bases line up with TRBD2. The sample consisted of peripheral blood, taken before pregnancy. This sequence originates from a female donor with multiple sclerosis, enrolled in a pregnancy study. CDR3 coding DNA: TGTGCCAGCATCGGCGGGAGGTCGGACACCGGGGAGCTGTTTTTT. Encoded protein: CASIGGRSDTGELFF.